These 19 T cell receptor beta chains came from one sample sequenced in a study of T-cell memory formation after mild COVID-19. TCRdb redid the calling of the 5' RACE reads with MiXCR, one entry per CDR3 protein. Of about 430,000 distinct CDR3 sequences in the sample, about 24% were seen once. Sequenced sample: PBMCs or a T cell subset sorted from them (not recorded which). All receptors come from an adult woman who had mild COVID-19 (a few samples of this study predate the infection). Cell type and time point are not known.

V usage is TRBV9 and J usage is TRBJ2-1; 10 nucleotides line up with TRBD1. This CDR3 is built from 15 residues. The junction had 2 bases not matched to a gene; V was cut back by 0 bases and J by 5 bases. CDR1 is SGDLS, CDR2 YYNGEE, per germline. CDR3 loop: CASSVVGTGDNEQFF. The CDR3, as DNA: TGTGCCAGCAGCGTAGTCGGGACAGGGGACAATGAGCAGTTCTTC.

This clonotype was counted between two and nine times. The rearrangement joins TRBV18 to TRBJ2-7, with TRBD2 matching over 12 bases. This CDR3 spans 15 amino acids. The J segment lost 2 bases and the V segment lost 3 bases, leaving 2 bases of the junction unmatched. Germline V lookup: CDR1 KGHSH, CDR2 LQKENI. The CDR3 loop is CASSPLAGGAYEQYF. In DNA form, the CDR3 reads TGTGCCAGCTCACCTCTAGCGGGGGGGGCCTACGAGCAGTACTTC. Full variable domain (outside the CDR3, taken from reference TRBV18 and TRBJ2-7): NAGVMQNPRHLVRRRGQEARLRCSPMKGHSHVYWYRQLPEEGLKFMVYLQKENIIDESGMPKERFSAEFPKEGPSILRIQQVVRGDSAAYFCASSPLAGGAYEQYFGPGTRLTVT.

The chain combines TRBV9 with TRBJ1-6; 9 nucleotides align to TRBD1. J lost 7 bases, V lost 3 bases, and 5 bases had no gene match. The CDR3 is made up of 15 amino acids. Looked up from germline, CDR1 is SGDLS and CDR2 is YYNGEE. The CDR3 sequence: CASSAWDRDNSPLHF. The CDR3 DNA follows: TGTGCCAGCAGCGCTTGGGACAGGGACAATTCACCCCTCCACTTT. The full variable domain, its missing parts supplied by reference TRBV9 and TRBJ1-6, is DSGVTQTPKHLITATGQRVTLRCSPRSGDLSVYWYQQSLDQGLQFLIQYYNGEERAKGNILERFSAQQFPDLHSELNLSSLELGDSALYFCASSAWDRDNSPLHFGNGTRLTVT.

The J gene is TRBJ2-7, the V gene TRBV24-1; TRBD1 might be the D (6 bases). This CDR3 region has 14 residues. V lost 4 bases and J lost 1, with 10 bases in between. CDR1 and CDR2 (germline): KGHDR, SFDVKD. The CDR3 loop is CATSDSGQSYEQYF. In nucleotides, the CDR3 is TGTGCCACCAGTGACTCCGGACAGTCCTACGAGCAGTACTTC.

This clonotype was seen at least ten times. J is TRBJ2-1 and V is TRBV7-2; D gene uncertain. Germline CDR1 is SGHTA and CDR2 is FQGNSA. The V end lost 8 bases, the J end lost 7 bases, and 18 bases lay between the germline ends. The CDR3 extends over 14 amino acids. Here the CDR3 reads CASGQLGITNEQFF. The CDR3, as DNA: TGTGCCAGCGGCCAGCTGGGCATTACGAATGAGCAGTTCTTC.

The chain has TRBV6-6 and TRBJ2-1, with 10 bases matching TRBD2. The germline CDR1 and CDR2 sequences are MNHNY and SVGAGI (reference sequence). The CDR3 has 15 residues. With 4 bases clipped from V and 5 bases from J, the junction kept 5 bases outside the gene matches. CDR3 DNA sequence: TGTGCCAGCAGTTGGCTCGGACTAGCGGACAATGAGCAGTTCTTC. Translation: CASSWLGLADNEQFF.

This clonotype showed up just once. V usage is TRBV7-9 and J usage is TRBJ2-5; TRBD2 agrees at 9 bases. Germline loops: CDR1 SEHNR, CDR2 FQNEAQ (reference sequence). CDR3 length: 16 residues. The trim removed 5 bases at V and 2 bases at J, leaving 9 bases unmatched. CDR3: CASSPQGLAGQETQYF. CDR3 DNA: TGTGCCAGCAGCCCCCAGGGGCTAGCGGGGCAAGAGACCCAGTACTTC.

The V call is TRBV6-5, the J call TRBJ2-3; D gene uncertain. Germline V lookup: CDR1 MNHEY, CDR2 SVGAGI. V was pared by 0 bases and J by 0 bases, with 19 bases between. CDR3 length: 19 residues. The CDR3 protein is CASSYSVESWFTSTDTQYF. The CDR3 bases are TGTGCCAGCAGTTACTCGGTCGAATCGTGGTTTACTAGCACAGATACGCAGTATTTT.

The V gene is TRBV29-1, the J gene TRBJ1-1, with unresolved D. V dropped 1 base and J dropped 4 bases, with 16 bases sitting between them. The CDR3 extends over 15 amino acids. Germline lookup yields CDR1 SQVTM and CDR2 ANQGSEA. In DNA form, the CDR3 reads TGCAGCGTTGAAGGTGGACTAGCGGAAGTCACTGAAGCTTTCTTT. The encoded protein is CSVEGGLAEVTEAFF.

This clonotype has more than one count but fewer than ten. The CDR3 sequence: CASSMGLAGGANEQFF. CDR3 bases: TGCGCCAGCAGCATGGGACTAGCGGGGGGGGCCAATGAGCAGTTCTTC. V is TRBV5-1 and J is TRBJ2-1, with TRBD2 matching 16 bases. Germline V gene sequence: CDR1 SGHRS, CDR2 YFSETQ. V shed 4 bases and J 6 bases; nucleotides not matched to a gene: 4. CDR3 length: 16 residues.

This clonotype was seen a handful of times. The CDR3 DNA sequence: TGTGCCAGCAGCTTAGGAGAGCTTGAGGCGCAGTATTTT. Residues: CASSLGELEAQYF. The J gene is TRBJ2-3, the V gene TRBV7-9, with D unclear. CDR1 is SEHNR, CDR2 FQNEAQ, per germline (reference sequence). CDR3 length equals 13 residues. The V end was cut by 1 base, the J end by 10 bases, with 12 bases between.

This clonotype was seen a few times. The rearrangement joins TRBV5-1 to TRBJ2-7; maybe TRBD2 (6 bases). There are 13 residues in the CDR3. Germline V lookup: CDR1 SGHRS, CDR2 YFSETQ. Trimming pared 5 bases from V and 3 bases from J, leaving 12 bases between. The CDR3 region has the DNA TGCGCCAGCAGTAGAGGAGGGGACTACGAGCAGTACTTC. Residues: CASSRGGDYEQYF. The whole variable domain, filled in from reference TRBV5-1 and TRBJ2-7, reads KAGVTQTPRYLIKTRGQQVTLSCSPISGHRSVSWYQQTPGQGLQFLFEYFSETQRNKGNFPGRFSGRQFSNSRSEMNVSTLELGDSALYLCASSRGGDYEQYFGPGTRLTVT.

This clonotype came up a few times. V is TRBV7-9 and J is TRBJ2-7; TRBD1 matches 9 bases. After removal of 9 bases from V and 2 bases from J, the junction contained 5 bases not matched to a gene. This CDR3 spans 13 amino acids. The germline gives CDR1 SEHNR, CDR2 FQNEAQ (reference sequence). The CDR3 DNA reads as TGTGCCAGTGAAGGGACAGGGACCTACGAGCAGTACTTC. Translating gives CASEGTGTYEQYF.

The rearrangement joins TRBV20-1 to TRBJ2-7; D is possibly TRBD1 (6 bases). This CDR3 is built from 15 residues. CDR1 is DFQATT and CDR2 is SNEGSKA in the germline V gene (reference sequence). V was trimmed by 3 bases and J by 0 bases, leaving 15 bases between them. The CDR3 loop reads CSASASDRSSYEQYF. The CDR3 bases are TGCAGTGCTAGCGCAAGTGACAGGAGCTCCTACGAGCAGTACTTC.

The chain recombines TRBV20-1 with TRBJ2-7; 8 nucleotides align to TRBD1. Germline V gene sequence: CDR1 DFQATT, CDR2 SNEGSKA (reference sequence). The junction had 13 bases not matched to a gene; V was cut back by 3 bases and J by 3 bases. The CDR3 is made up of 16 amino acids. As DNA, the CDR3 is TGCAGTGCTAGGGGACCCAGGGGGCGGGCTGGCTACGAGCAGTACTTC. Translating gives CSARGPRGRAGYEQYF.

The rearrangement joins TRBV18 to TRBJ2-5, with D possibly being TRBD2 (6 bases). This CDR3 is built from 13 residues. Germline V lookup: CDR1 KGHSH, CDR2 LQKENI. The V end lost 8 bases, the J end lost 5 bases, and 15 bases lay between the germline ends. The CDR3 region has the DNA TGTGCCAGCGGCGCGGGGAATAAGGAGACCCAGTACTTC. Translation gives CASGAGNKETQYF.

This sequence joins TRBV4-1 and TRBJ1-1; perhaps TRBD1 as D (6 bases). There are 16 residues in the CDR3. With 0 bases removed from V and 4 bases from J, the gap between germline ends came to 15 bases. Looked up from germline, CDR1 is MGHRA and CDR2 is YSYEKL. The DNA of the CDR3 is TGCGCCAGCAGCCAAGATCTGGGCAGGGGTGGCACTGAAGCTTTCTTT. Residues: CASSQDLGRGGTEAFF.

V is TRBV5-1 and J is TRBJ1-2, with no clear D. The CDR3 is 13 amino acids. Per germline, CDR1 SGHRS and CDR2 YFSETQ. V lost 5 bases and J lost 8, with 16 bases in between. The CDR3 DNA reads as TGCGCCAGCAGGTTTGAGCAGTCGCGGGGCTACACCTTC. Translating gives CASRFEQSRGYTF.

The genes are TRBV5-1 and TRBJ2-2; 10 bases line up with TRBD2. The CDR3 loop spans 16 amino acids. Germline values: CDR1 SGHRS, CDR2 YFSETQ. V shed 0 bases, J shed 3 bases, and the junction held 2 bases outside the gene matches. CDR3 sequence reads: CASSLEGLAYTGELFF. CDR3 in DNA: TGCGCCAGCAGCTTGGAGGGACTAGCGTACACCGGGGAGCTGTTTTTT.